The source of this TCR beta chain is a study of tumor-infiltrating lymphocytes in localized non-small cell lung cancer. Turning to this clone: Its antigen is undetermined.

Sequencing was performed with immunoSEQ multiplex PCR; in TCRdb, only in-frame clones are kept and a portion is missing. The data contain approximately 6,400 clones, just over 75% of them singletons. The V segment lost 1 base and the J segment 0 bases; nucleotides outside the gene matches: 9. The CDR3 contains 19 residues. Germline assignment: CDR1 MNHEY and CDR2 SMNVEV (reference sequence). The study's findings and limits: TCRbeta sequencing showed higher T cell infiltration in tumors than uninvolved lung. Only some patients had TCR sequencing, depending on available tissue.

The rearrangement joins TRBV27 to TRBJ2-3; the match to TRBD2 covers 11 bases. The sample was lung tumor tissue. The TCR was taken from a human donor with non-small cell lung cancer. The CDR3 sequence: CASSLFSLAGGYSTDTQYF. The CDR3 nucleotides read TGTGCCAGCAGTTTATTCTCCCTAGCGGGGGGTTATAGCACAGATACGCAGTATTTT.